The 27 T cell receptor beta chains presented below share a single source sample, sequenced in a study of cytomegalovirus exposure and HLA in healthy donors. Libraries were prepared by immunoSEQ multiplex PCR; TCRdb keeps only in-frame clonotypes and omits some of them. The sample yields roughly 250,000 clones, 90% seen once. The sequenced material came from PBMCs. The receptors originated from a woman between 18 and 29 years old in good health and CMV-seronegative.

The rearrangement uses TRBV19 and TRBJ1-5, with D perhaps TRBD1 (6 bases). V shed 0 bases and J shed 6 bases, with 12 bases lying between them. Germline V gives CDR1 LNHDA, CDR2 SQIVND (reference sequence). The CDR3 has 15 amino acids. CDR3 bases: TGTGCCAGTAGTATAGAACCGGCAGGGGCTCAGCCCCAGCATTTT. Amino acids: CASSIEPAGAQPQHF.

The rearrangement joins TRBV18 to TRBJ2-5, with D possibly being TRBD2 (6 bases). Germline V lookup: CDR1 KGHSH, CDR2 LQKENI. V lost 0 bases to trimming and J lost 4 bases, with 12 bases between them. The CDR3 covers 15 residues. This CDR3 reads CASSPPYLEGETQYF. The CDR3 bases are TGTGCCAGCTCACCACCGTATTTGGAGGGAGAGACCCAGTACTTC.

The chain links TRBV4-3 to TRBJ1-2; 7 bases map to TRBD1. The junction had 9 bases not matched to a gene; V was cut back by 0 bases and J by 8 bases. The CDR3 runs 15 residues. Germline CDR1 is LGHNA and CDR2 is YSLEER. The CDR3 reads CASSQDTGAGGGYTF. The CDR3, as DNA: TGCGCCAGCAGCCAAGATACAGGGGCGGGGGGGGGCTACACCTTC.

This chain connects TRBV28 to TRBJ1-4, with 10 positions matching TRBD1. Germline CDR1 MDHEN, CDR2 SYDVKM. With V trimmed by 7 bases and J by 5 bases, 7 bases remained unmatched. CDR3 length: 15 residues. CDR3 amino acids: CASKGTGDPNEKLFF. As DNA, the CDR3 is TGTGCCAGCAAAGGGACAGGGGACCCAAATGAAAAACTGTTTTTT.

The J gene is TRBJ1-1, the V gene TRBV5-4; TRBD1 matches at 7 bases. From germline, CDR1 is SGHNT and CDR2 YYREEE (reference sequence). J was trimmed by 5 bases and V by 0 bases; bases with no gene match: 4. The CDR3 has 14 residues. In nucleotides, the CDR3 is TGTGCCAGCAGCTTGGTACAGGGGCGTACTGAAGCTTTCTTT. Translation: CASSLVQGRTEAFF.

The V call is TRBV30, the J call TRBJ1-5; D might be TRBD1 (6 bases). Germline CDR1 GTSNPN, CDR2 SVGIG (reference sequence). Trimming cost V 5 bases and J 6 bases, with 14 bases left between them. The CDR3 is 13 amino acids. DNA for the CDR3: TGTGCCTGGGGGGGCAGGGTAGGTCAGCCCCAGCATTTT. It yields the protein CAWGGRVGQPQHF.

The sample holds one count of this clone. J is TRBJ2-5 and V is TRBV5-1, with 11 bases that match TRBD2. This CDR3 comprises 19 residues. The germline V gene encodes CDR1 SGHRS and CDR2 YFSETQ. After removal of 0 bases from V and 5 bases from J, the junction contained 15 bases not matched to a gene. CDR3 sequence: CASSLVAGGSRRLSETQYF. The CDR3 coding sequence is TGCGCCAGCAGCTTGGTAGCGGGAGGGTCTCGGAGGTTGAGCGAGACCCAGTACTTC.

This chain connects TRBV14 to TRBJ2-7; 7 nucleotides agree with TRBD1. The CDR3 is made up of 13 amino acids. The V gene end was trimmed by 4 bases and the J gene end by 3 bases; junction bases not matched to a gene: 3. Germline assignment: CDR1 SGHDN and CDR2 FVKESK. The CDR3 loop reads CASSPGQFYEQYF. As DNA, the CDR3 is TGTGCCAGCAGCCCGGGACAGTTCTACGAGCAGTACTTC.

This chain joins TRBV10-2 and TRBJ1-1; 7 bases agree with TRBD1. CDR3 length: 13 residues. CDR1 and CDR2 (germline): WSHSY, SAAADI. The V gene end was trimmed by 8 bases and the J gene end by 5 bases; junction bases not matched to a gene: 8. The DNA of the CDR3 is TGCGCCAGCTCGAAGGGGGCGGGGACTGAAGCTTTCTTT. Amino acids: CASSKGAGTEAFF.

Worth noting for this clone: The same CDR3 also results from other DNA sequences found in this sample. V and J are TRBV2 and TRBJ2-3; D gene uncertain. V lost 6 bases to trimming and J lost 0 bases, with 4 bases between them. The CDR3 totals 12 residues. Germline V gene lookup returns CDR1 SNHLY and CDR2 FYNNEI. CDR3 DNA: TGTGCCAGCAGCACTAGCACAGATACGCAGTATTTT. Translating gives CASSTSTDTQYF.

This rearrangement joins TRBV28 to TRBJ2-5; D is ambiguous. The V and J ends lost 7 bases and 2 bases respectively, with 14 bases between them. Germline lookup yields CDR1 MDHEN and CDR2 SYDVKM. The CDR3 sequence is 14 residues long. The CDR3 nucleotides are TGTGCCAGCATCCCAAGAGCTGGTCAAGAGACCCAGTACTTC. It specifies CASIPRAGQETQYF.

The V call is TRBV7-8, the J call TRBJ2-7; D not resolved. Germline CDR1 SGHVS, CDR2 FQNEAQ. Trimming pared 5 bases from V and 3 bases from J, leaving 17 bases between. The CDR3 contains 15 residues. The DNA of the CDR3 is TGTGCCAGCAGCACCCTTAGGAGAGCAGACTACGAGCAGTACTTC. Protein sequence: CASSTLRRADYEQYF.

The genes are TRBV7-3 and TRBJ2-5; TRBD2 matches 9 bases. CDR1 is SGHTA, CDR2 FQGTGA, per germline. CDR3 size: 13 residues. V shed 2 bases, J shed 14 bases, and the junction held 9 bases outside the gene matches. The CDR3 sequence: CASSLLSGGPSYF. CDR3 nucleotide sequence: TGTGCCAGCAGCTTACTGAGCGGGGGGCCTAGTTACTTC.

This clone came up a few times. The rearrangement joins TRBV28 to TRBJ2-2; 7 bases are a match to TRBD1. V lost 7 bases and J lost 3; bases outside the gene matches: 11. Germline V lookup: CDR1 MDHEN, CDR2 SYDVKM. The CDR3 has 16 amino acids. As DNA, the CDR3 is TGTGCCAGCATAGACGGGGACAGACTTTACACCGGGGAGCTGTTTTTT. Translating gives CASIDGDRLYTGELFF. Together with reference TRBV28 and TRBJ2-2, the CDR3 gives the full variable domain: DVKVTQSSRYLVKRTGEKVFLECVQDMDHENMFWYRQDPGLGLRLIYFSYDVKMKEKGDIPEGYSVSREKKERFSLILESASTNQTSMYLCASIDGDRLYTGELFFGEGSRLTVL.

The V call is TRBV18, the J call TRBJ2-2; 9 bases fit TRBD1. Germline loops: CDR1 KGHSH, CDR2 LQKENI. The J segment lost 4 bases and the V segment lost 3 bases, leaving 6 bases of the junction unmatched. The CDR3 covers 16 residues. This CDR3 reads CASSPPGQGLTGELFF. CDR3 sequence (DNA): TGTGCCAGCTCACCGCCGGGACAGGGCCTCACCGGGGAGCTGTTTTTT.

This clone turned up a few times. The chain has TRBV6-1 and TRBJ2-7; D is perhaps TRBD2 (5 bases). Germline lookup yields CDR1 MNHNS and CDR2 SASEGT. V was shortened by 3 bases and J by 3 bases, with 15 bases between the two germline ends. There are 15 residues in the CDR3. CDR3 coding DNA: TGTGCCAGCAGTGAGTTTGGGTCTGGGAGCTACGAGCAGTACGTC. Its protein product is CASSEFGSGSYEQYV.

J is TRBJ2-7 and V is TRBV5-4; no clear D. Per the germline V gene, CDR1 is SGHNT and CDR2 is YYREEE (reference sequence). The CDR3 totals 14 residues. V was shortened by 0 bases and J by 9 bases, with 16 bases between the two germline ends. The CDR3 here is CASSLESSVPGQYF. The CDR3 region has the DNA TGTGCCAGCAGCTTGGAATCAAGTGTCCCCGGGCAGTACTTC.

In its sample, this clone was seen once. This chain joins TRBV6-1 and TRBJ2-7, with 9 bases fitting TRBD1. The length of the CDR3 is 15 residues. The trim removed 4 bases at V and 7 bases at J, leaving 11 bases unmatched. Germline-derived CDR1 and CDR2 are MNHNS and SASEGT. CDR3 sequence (DNA): TGTGCCAGCAGTGCGTCACAGGGGGCTTTGGGTGAGCAGTACGTC. It is translated as CASSASQGALGEQYV.

The rearrangement joins TRBV7-6 to TRBJ2-1; 12 bases agree with TRBD2. Germline V CDR1 and CDR2: SGHVS, FNYEAQ. Trimming at V came to 3 bases and at J to 9 bases, leaving 6 bases not matched to a gene. The CDR3 contains 15 residues. In DNA form, the CDR3 reads TGTGCCAGCAGCTTTCCTAGCGGGGGGGTCATTGAGCAGTTCTTC. It yields the protein CASSFPSGGVIEQFF.

This clone was observed once. J is TRBJ2-7 and V is TRBV6-5; TRBD2 aligns across 8 bases. With V trimmed by 5 bases and J by 6 bases, 6 bases remained unmatched. Germline-derived CDR1 and CDR2 are MNHEY and SVGAGI. The CDR3 covers 13 residues. CDR3 amino acids: CASSQERGREQYV. The CDR3 bases are TGTGCCAGCAGTCAAGAGCGGGGGCGCGAGCAGTACGTC.

In regard to this clone: An end of the junction does not agree with germline; a read error may underlie this. V gene TRBV15 combines with J gene TRBJ1-5, with no clear D. Germline V gene data show CDR1 as LNHNV and CDR2 as YYDKDF (reference sequence). The CDR3 sequence is 14 residues long. The CDR3 DNA reads as TGTGCCACCGGCAGAGTCTACGGGAATCAGCCCCAGCATTTT. Its protein is CATGRVYGNQPQHF.

The chain carries TRBV11-2 and TRBJ2-7, with D possibly being TRBD2 (6 bases). CDR1 and CDR2 from the germline V gene are SGHAT and FQNNGV. The CDR3 totals 14 residues. V shed 1 base and J shed 0 bases, with 7 bases lying between them. CDR3 DNA: TGTGCCAGCAGCTTAGGCGGGGCCTCCTACGAGCAGTACTTC. This encodes CASSLGGASYEQYF.

The gene calls are TRBV4-1 and TRBJ2-7, with D tentatively TRBD1 (6 bases). Trimming took off 0 bases at V and 9 bases at J, with 15 bases between the two ends. This CDR3 region has 14 residues. CDR1 is MGHRA, CDR2 YSYEKL, per germline. CDR3 amino acids: CASSQDLGTRVQYV. The CDR3, as DNA: TGCGCCAGCAGCCAAGATTTGGGGACAAGGGTGCAGTACGTC.

This chain uses TRBV4-1 with TRBJ1-1, with D possibly matching TRBD1 (5 bases). Trimming removed 0 bases from V and 2 bases from J, with 19 bases in between. The CDR3 has 18 residues. Germline V gives CDR1 MGHRA, CDR2 YSYEKL. DNA of the CDR3: TGCGCCAGCAGCCAAGACAGCTCTCGGGGGATGGGTAACACTGAAGCTTTCTTT. Residues: CASSQDSSRGMGNTEAFF.

This clone occurred once. CDR3 residues: CSATPGDTQYF. In DNA, the CDR3 is TGCAGTGCCACGCCCGGAGATACGCAGTATTTT. The chain employs TRBV20-1 and TRBJ2-3; D gene unclear. The V gene's germline CDR1 is DFQATT and CDR2 SNEGSKA (reference sequence). This CDR3 spans 11 amino acids. The germline V and J ends were trimmed by 6 bases and 5 bases, with 9 bases remaining between them.

J is TRBJ1-4 and V is TRBV29-1; possibly TRBD1 for D (5 bases). Germline V gene data show CDR1 as SQVTM and CDR2 as ANQGSEA. There are 13 residues in the CDR3. The V gene lost 6 bases and the J gene lost 0 bases, with 8 bases spanning the gap. The CDR3 spells CSVAGTTNEKLFF. The CDR3 bases are TGCAGCGTGGCAGGGACAACTAATGAAAAACTGTTTTTT. The full variable domain, completed using reference TRBV29-1 and TRBJ1-4, is SAVISQKPSRDICQRGTSLTIQCQVDSQVTMMFWYRQQPGQSLTLIATANQGSEATYESGFVIDKFPISRPNLTFSTLTVSNMSPEDSSIYLCSVAGTTNEKLFFGSGTQLSVL.

The gene calls are TRBV7-8 and TRBJ1-1; 7 bases agree with TRBD1. In germline, CDR1 is SGHVS, CDR2 FQNEAQ. CDR3 length equals 14 residues. V shed 3 bases and J 5 bases; nucleotides not matched to a gene: 6. Here the CDR3 reads CASSFPTGRTEAFF. The CDR3, as DNA: TGTGCCAGCAGCTTTCCGACAGGGCGAACTGAAGCTTTCTTT.